The 24 T cell receptor beta chains in this list originate from one sample, sequenced in a study of cytomegalovirus exposure and HLA in healthy donors. Primers for the PCR totalled 60 Vbeta and 13 Jbeta. Sequenced by immunoSEQ multiplex PCR; TCRdb stores in-frame clones only, minus some. The sample contains about 140,000 clones, 82% of which appear only once. The specimen sequenced was PBMCs. The receptors originated from a male donor in good health and CMV-seronegative.

The V call is TRBV30, the J call TRBJ2-1, with D possibly TRBD1 on 5 matching bases. CDR1 and CDR2 (germline): GTSNPN, SVGIG (reference sequence). With 0 bases removed from V and 14 bases from J, the gap between germline ends came to 14 bases. This CDR3 is 12 amino acids long. The CDR3 DNA follows: TGTGCCTGGAGTGTGGGTGGGCAGGACAAGTTCTTC. This codes for CAWSVGGQDKFF.

The CDR3 nucleotides read TGTGCCAGCAGTATATACACAGGGGCAAACACAGATACGCAGTATTTT. As protein: CASSIYTGANTDTQYF. The V call is TRBV28, the J call TRBJ2-3; 7 bases line up with TRBD1. Germline CDR1 is MDHEN and CDR2 is SYDVKM. V was clipped by 5 bases and J by 2 bases; unmatched bases: 10. The CDR3 has 16 amino acids.

For this clone: One junction end disagrees with the germline gene, perhaps due to a read error. The chain has TRBV7-9 and TRBJ1-1; a possible D gene is TRBD1 (6 bases). Per the germline V gene, CDR1 is SEHNR and CDR2 is FQNEAQ (reference sequence). The CDR3 extends over 12 amino acids. Here the CDR3 DNA reads TGTTCCAGCGCCCGAGGGGGAACTGAAGCTTTCTTT. Its protein is CSSARGGTEAFF.

This chain joins TRBV9 and TRBJ1-2; D unresolved. V shed 4 bases and J shed 8 bases, with 18 bases lying between them. Germline V gives CDR1 SGDLS, CDR2 YYNGEE. The CDR3 totals 14 residues. The CDR3 DNA sequence: TGTGCCAGCAGCCCCGGAGGAAACCCGGTAGGCTACACCTTC. Amino acids: CASSPGGNPVGYTF.

J is TRBJ2-2 and V is TRBV7-8; D is perhaps TRBD2 (5 bases). CDR3 length: 15 residues. Looked up from germline, CDR1 is SGHVS and CDR2 is FQNEAQ. The germline V and J ends were trimmed by 7 bases and 5 bases, with 17 bases remaining between them. CDR3 amino acids: CASKRPVDLTGELFF. CDR3 in DNA: TGTGCCAGCAAGCGGCCCGTGGATCTTACCGGGGAGCTGTTTTTT. Together with reference TRBV7-8 and TRBJ2-2, the CDR3 gives the full variable domain: GAGVSQSPRYKVAKRGQDVALRCDPISGHVSLFWYQQALGQGPEFLTYFQNEAQLDKSGLPSDRFFAERPEGSVSTLKIQRTQQEDSAVYLCASKRPVDLTGELFFGEGSRLTVL.

V and J are TRBV4-1 and TRBJ1-1, with TRBD1 as a possible D gene (5 bases). Per the germline V gene, CDR1 is MGHRA and CDR2 is YSYEKL. The V gene lost 5 bases and the J gene lost 5 bases, with 15 bases spanning the gap. The CDR3 consists of 14 residues. CDR3 loop: CASSSQTAGTEAFF. CDR3 nucleotide sequence: TGCGCCAGCAGCTCCCAGACAGCGGGGACTGAAGCTTTCTTT.

This rearrangement joins TRBV6-6 to TRBJ2-7; TRBD2 is a possible D gene (6 bases). The germline V and J ends were trimmed by 2 bases and 2 bases, with 10 bases remaining between them. CDR3 length: 14 amino acids. CDR1 is MNHNY, CDR2 SVGAGI, per germline (reference sequence). CDR3 nucleotides: TGTGCCAGCAGTTACGATGGGGAGGCCTACGAGCAGTACTTC. Amino acid sequence: CASSYDGEAYEQYF.

This rearrangement joins TRBV28 to TRBJ2-3; maybe TRBD2 (6 bases). This CDR3 has 16 amino acids. Trimming shortened V by 5 bases and J by 5 bases, and 20 bases separated the two germline ends. Per germline, CDR1 MDHEN and CDR2 SYDVKM. CDR3 bases: TGTGCCAGCAGTCCCCTCGGGAGCGGTACGGAAGATACGCAGTATTTT. It yields the protein CASSPLGSGTEDTQYF.

The J gene is TRBJ2-7, the V gene TRBV9; D may be TRBD2 (5 bases). Trimming took 0 bases from V and 3 from J, leaving 10 bases between them. The CDR3 is 14 residues long. CDR1 is SGDLS, CDR2 YYNGEE, per germline. CDR3 coding DNA: TGTGCCAGCAGCGTAGGAGCGGCCTACTACGAGCAGTACTTC. This encodes CASSVGAAYYEQYF.

The V call is TRBV15, the J call TRBJ1-2, with a possible D match to TRBD1 (5 bases). V dropped 0 bases and J dropped 4 bases, with 30 bases sitting between them. The germline V gene encodes CDR1 LNHNV and CDR2 YYDKDF (reference sequence). This CDR3 is built from 21 residues. CDR3 DNA: TGTGCCACCAGCAGAGATCTATTGGGGCAGGGAAGAGGCCCTTTAGGCTATGGCTACACCTTC. Encoded protein: CATSRDLLGQGRGPLGYGYTF.

The rearrangement links TRBV2 to TRBJ2-3, with 11 positions matching TRBD2. This CDR3 comprises 19 residues. V dropped 0 bases and J dropped 0; count of bases not matched to a gene: 8. Germline CDR1 reads SNHLY; CDR2 reads FYNNEI. The CDR3: CASSEAGLAEITSTDTQYF. The CDR3 bases are TGTGCCAGCAGTGAAGCGGGACTAGCGGAAATTACTAGCACAGATACGCAGTATTTT. The full variable domain, completed using reference TRBV2 and TRBJ2-3, is EPEVTQTPSHQVTQMGQEVILRCVPISNHLYFYWYRQILGQKVEFLVSFYNNEISEKSEIFDDQFSVERPDGSNFTLKIRSTKLEDSAMYFCASSEAGLAEITSTDTQYFGPGTRLTVL.

This chain joins TRBV2 and TRBJ2-3, with TRBD1 as a possible D gene (5 bases). Trimming took off 7 bases at V and 2 bases at J, with 13 bases between the two ends. This CDR3 contains 14 residues. From germline, CDR1 is SNHLY and CDR2 FYNNEI. CDR3 amino acids: CASTSVGDTDTQYF. Here the CDR3 DNA reads TGTGCCAGCACCTCCGTAGGGGACACAGATACGCAGTATTTT.

The gene calls are TRBV5-1 and TRBJ1-1, with TRBD1 matching 7 bases. CDR3 length equals 15 residues. Per the germline V gene, CDR1 is SGHRS and CDR2 is YFSETQ. V dropped 4 bases and J dropped 4; count of bases not matched to a gene: 10. This CDR3 reads CASSPGQVRATEAFF. CDR3 bases: TGCGCCAGCAGCCCAGGACAGGTAAGGGCCACTGAAGCTTTCTTT.

The chain carries TRBV19 and TRBJ2-1; D uncertain. The CDR3 runs to 15 residues. The V gene lost 3 bases and the J gene lost 0 bases, with 9 bases spanning the gap. The germline CDR1 and CDR2 sequences are LNHDA and SQIVND (reference sequence). The CDR3 here is CASSMGKRSYNEQFF. CDR3 sequence (DNA): TGTGCCAGTAGTATGGGCAAACGCTCCTACAATGAGCAGTTCTTC. Looking up the rest from reference TRBV19 and TRBJ2-1 gives the full variable domain: DGGITQSPKYLFRKEGQNVTLSCEQNLNHDAMYWYRQDPGQGLRLIYYSQIVNDFQKGDIAEGYSVSREKKESFPLTVTSAQKNPTAFYLCASSMGKRSYNEQFFGPGTRLTVL.

The chain carries TRBV11-3 and TRBJ2-1; 8 nucleotides match TRBD1. Germline values: CDR1 SGHNT, CDR2 YENEEA. The V segment lost 0 bases and the J segment 5 bases; nucleotides outside the gene matches: 3. This CDR3 is 15 amino acids long. The CDR3 DNA reads as TGTGCCAGCAGCTTAGACGGACAGGGTCACAATGAGCAGTTCTTC. It is translated as CASSLDGQGHNEQFF. Full variable domain (rest looked up from reference TRBV11-3 and TRBJ2-1): EAGVVQSPRYKIIEKKQPVAFWCNPISGHNTLYWYLQNLGQGPELLIRYENEEAVDDSQLPKDRFSAERLKGVDSTLKIQPAELGDSAVYLCASSLDGQGHNEQFFGPGTRLTVL.

The genes are TRBV27 and TRBJ2-5; possibly TRBD2 for D (6 bases). The V end was cut by 7 bases, the J end by 2 bases, with 17 bases between. In germline, CDR1 is MNHEY, CDR2 SMNVEV (reference sequence). The CDR3 runs 15 residues. The chain's CDR3 is CASTPDPGGQETQYF. DNA for the CDR3: TGTGCCAGCACCCCAGACCCCGGAGGGCAAGAGACCCAGTACTTC.

The V and J genes are TRBV2 and TRBJ2-3; D remains unclear. The V end lost 6 bases, the J end lost 3 bases, and 4 bases lay between the germline ends. Germline V gene sequence: CDR1 SNHLY, CDR2 FYNNEI. The CDR3 sequence is 11 residues long. CDR3 amino acids: CASSNTDTQYF. For the CDR3, the DNA is TGTGCCAGCAGCAATACAGATACGCAGTATTTT.

CDR3 residues: CASSQYRDRAQETQYF. CDR3 in DNA: TGCGCCAGCAGCCAATACCGGGACAGGGCCCAAGAGACCCAGTACTTC. The rearrangement links TRBV4-3 to TRBJ2-5; 9 bases are shared with TRBD1. Per the germline V gene, CDR1 is LGHNA and CDR2 is YSLEER. The junction had 5 bases not matched to a gene; V was cut back by 2 bases and J by 1 base. This CDR3 region has 16 residues.

The V and J genes are TRBV19 and TRBJ2-3, with 7 bases that match TRBD1. Per the germline V gene, CDR1 is LNHDA and CDR2 is SQIVND (reference sequence). This CDR3 is 14 amino acids long. Unmatched junction bases numbered 9, after V lost 7 bases and J lost 5 bases. CDR3 nucleotides: TGTGCCAGTACCTTAACAGGGGCCGTAGATACGCAGTATTTT. Translating it yields CASTLTGAVDTQYF.

This clone was counted between two and nine times. CDR3 residues: CASSLAEGIYEQYF. The CDR3, as DNA: TGTGCCAGCAGCTTAGCGGAGGGGATCTACGAGCAGTACTTC. The gene calls are TRBV7-9 and TRBJ2-7; maybe TRBD2 (6 bases). The CDR3 consists of 14 residues. The V gene's germline CDR1 is SEHNR and CDR2 FQNEAQ (reference sequence). Trimming took 0 bases from V and 3 from J, leaving 9 bases between them. The full variable domain, rest sourced from reference TRBV7-9 and TRBJ2-7, is DTGVSQNPRHKITKRGQNVTFRCDPISEHNRLYWYRQTLGQGPEFLTYFQNEAQLEKSRLLSDRFSAERPKGSFSTLEIQRTEQGDSAMYLCASSLAEGIYEQYFGPGTRLTVT.

J is TRBJ2-7 and V is TRBV2; TRBD1 matches at 10 bases. Losses at the gene ends were 8 bases for V and 6 bases for J; bases not matched to a gene: 7. The germline V gene encodes CDR1 SNHLY and CDR2 FYNNEI. The CDR3 spans 13 residues. The CDR3 loop is CASAGTGAPEQYF. CDR3 in DNA: TGTGCCAGCGCGGGGACAGGGGCCCCCGAGCAGTACTTC.

The V and J genes are TRBV5-4 and TRBJ2-2, with 7 bases aligning to TRBD1. Germline assignment: CDR1 SGHNT and CDR2 YYREEE (reference sequence). The CDR3 length is 15 residues. J was trimmed by 3 bases and V by 4 bases; bases with no gene match: 6. The CDR3 DNA sequence: TGTGCCAGCAGCCCAGGGGACAGTTACACCGGGGAGCTGTTTTTT. It is translated as CASSPGDSYTGELFF. The entire variable domain, with the rest obtained from reference TRBV5-4 and TRBJ2-2, is as follows: ETGVTQSPTHLIKTRGQQVTLRCSSQSGHNTVSWYQQALGQGPQFIFQYYREEENGRGNFPPRFSGLQFPNYSSELNVNALELDDSALYLCASSPGDSYTGELFFGEGSRLTVL.

This clone was counted a few times. The genes are TRBV10-2 and TRBJ2-7, with D possibly matching TRBD2 (6 bases). V shed 8 bases and J shed 3 bases, with 14 bases lying between them. Germline V lookup: CDR1 WSHSY, CDR2 SAAADI. CDR3 size: 13 residues. The DNA for the CDR3 is TGCGCCAGCGGGCGGGACGGCGTCTACGAGCAGTACTTC. Translated: CASGRDGVYEQYF.

The rearrangement links TRBV11-3 to TRBJ1-5; 7 positions agree with TRBD1. The J segment lost 4 bases and the V segment lost 4 bases, leaving 13 bases of the junction unmatched. Germline V lookup: CDR1 SGHNT, CDR2 YENEEA. The length of the CDR3 is 17 residues. The chain's CDR3 is CASSSYPPGTVNQPQHF. The CDR3 region has the DNA TGTGCCAGCAGCTCGTACCCCCCCGGGACAGTTAATCAGCCCCAGCATTTT.